The 25 T cell receptor beta chains below were found in one sample sequenced in a study of blood T cell repertoires in COVID-19. Produced via immunoSEQ multiplex PCR; TCRdb's table is partial and in-frame only. The table includes around 90,000 clones, roughly 80% detected once. Sample: peripheral blood. The origin of the receptors is a woman in her 70s with active or convalescent COVID-19.

The chain combines TRBV7-2 with TRBJ2-7, with TRBD1 matching over 8 bases. With 5 bases clipped from V and 3 bases from J, the junction kept 9 bases outside the gene matches. Germline values: CDR1 SGHTA, CDR2 FQGNSA. This CDR3 region has 15 residues. The DNA of the CDR3 is TGTGCCAGCAGCGACCCCCGGACAGGGAACTACGAGCAGTACTTC. It is translated as CASSDPRTGNYEQYF.

J is TRBJ1-2 and V is TRBV5-6, with TRBD1 matching 8 bases. The CDR3 is 13 amino acids. V lost 3 bases to trimming and J lost 4 bases; unmatched junction nucleotides: 2. The germline V gene encodes CDR1 SGHDT and CDR2 YYEEEE. CDR3 residues: CASSWGTGYGYTF. DNA for the CDR3: TGTGCCAGCAGCTGGGGGACAGGCTATGGCTACACCTTC.

The chain uses TRBV19 and TRBJ1-2; tentative D call: TRBD1 (5 bases). This CDR3 has 14 amino acids. The germline CDR1 and CDR2 sequences are LNHDA and SQIVND (reference sequence). Trimming removed 2 bases from V and 8 bases from J, with 15 bases in between. CDR3 protein: CASSIRQPTGGYTF. The CDR3 DNA reads TGTGCCAGTAGTATACGACAGCCCACTGGGGGCTACACCTTC.

The DNA for the CDR3 is TGTGCCAGCAGCCGGGAGACAGGCCCCTATGGCTACACCTTC. Its translation: CASSRETGPYGYTF. The V and J genes are TRBV3-1 (or the pseudogene TRBV3-2) and TRBJ1-2, with D perhaps TRBD1 (6 bases). Trimming stripped 4 bases from V and 4 bases from J, with 13 bases between. The germline V gene encodes CDR1 LGHDT and CDR2 YNNKEL (reference sequence). This CDR3 has 14 amino acids.

The V gene is TRBV20-1, the J gene TRBJ1-1, with TRBD1 matching 9 bases. The CDR3 runs to 12 residues. The V gene end was trimmed by 3 bases and the J gene end by 7 bases; junction bases not matched to a gene: 3. Germline V gives CDR1 DFQATT, CDR2 SNEGSKA (reference sequence). CDR3 region: CSASRQGVEAFF. DNA of the CDR3: TGCAGTGCTAGTAGACAGGGGGTTGAAGCTTTCTTT.

The chain carries TRBV24-1 and TRBJ2-1; possibly TRBD2 for D (6 bases). V dropped 3 bases and J dropped 6 bases, with 14 bases sitting between them. This CDR3 is 15 amino acids long. Germline loops: CDR1 KGHDR, CDR2 SFDVKD. The CDR3 coding sequence is TGTGCCACCAGTGATGGCGGGACGACTGGCAATGAGCAGTTCTTC. This codes for CATSDGGTTGNEQFF.

This sequence joins TRBV15 and TRBJ1-5; 11 positions match TRBD1. Trimming took 3 bases from V and 3 from J; bases not matched to a gene: 4. The CDR3 runs to 16 residues. Germline loops: CDR1 LNHNV, CDR2 YYDKDF (reference sequence). DNA for the CDR3: TGTGCCACCAGCAGGGGGGGACAGGGGGACAATCAGCCCCAGCATTTT. Translating it yields CATSRGGQGDNQPQHF. Filled out from reference TRBV15 and TRBJ1-5, the complete variable domain reads DAMVIQNPRYQVTQFGKPVTLSCSQTLNHNVMYWYQQKSSQAPKLLFHYYDKDFNNEADTPDNFQSRRPNTSFCFLDIRSPGLGDTAMYLCATSRGGQGDNQPQHFGDGTRLSIL.

The chain recombines TRBV12-3 or TRBV12-4 with TRBJ2-2; the D gene is possibly TRBD1 (6 bases). The CDR3 covers 13 residues. V shed 8 bases and J shed 1 base, with 8 bases lying between them. CDR3 loop: CASLDRNTGELFF. The CDR3 region has the DNA TGTGCCAGCCTGGACAGGAACACCGGGGAGCTGTTTTTT.

In this sample, this clone turned up once. This rearrangement joins TRBV5-4 to TRBJ1-2, with D possibly being TRBD1 (6 bases). Germline V gene sequence: CDR1 SGHNT, CDR2 YYREEE (reference sequence). The ends were cut back, 2 bases at V and 3 bases at J, with 14 bases in the middle. The length of the CDR3 is 15 residues. Here the CDR3 DNA reads TGTGCCAGCAGCTTAGAGGGCAGGGGATACTATGGCTACACCTTC. This encodes CASSLEGRGYYGYTF.

This rearrangement joins TRBV7-2 to TRBJ2-1; 13 bases align to TRBD2. Germline CDR1 SGHTA, CDR2 FQGNSA. The CDR3 sequence is 17 residues long. The V gene end was trimmed by 0 bases and the J gene end by 4 bases; junction bases not matched to a gene: 3. The CDR3 DNA reads as TGTGCCAGCAGCTTAGCGGGGACTAGCGGGGTATACAATGAGCAGTTCTTC. As protein: CASSLAGTSGVYNEQFF.

The J gene is TRBJ2-1, the V gene TRBV4-1; 7 bases align to TRBD2. Germline CDR1 reads MGHRA; CDR2 reads YSYEKL. Trimming removed 5 bases from V and 9 bases from J; junction bases left unmatched: 10. This CDR3 comprises 14 residues. The CDR3 DNA reads TGCGCCAGCAGCAAGGGTTCGTGGGAGGGTGAGCAGTTCTTC. Protein sequence: CASSKGSWEGEQFF.

This chain connects TRBV5-1 to TRBJ1-2; 8 bases align to TRBD1. The V gene's germline CDR1 is SGHRS and CDR2 YFSETQ. Trimming removed 4 bases from V and 5 bases from J; junction bases left unmatched: 7. There are 14 residues in the CDR3. Here the CDR3 DNA reads TGCGCCAGCAGCAACGGACAGGGCTGGTATGGCTACACCTTC. Protein product: CASSNGQGWYGYTF.

CDR3 sequence (DNA): TGTGCCAGCAGCTTCCGGTGGGGGGGCGATCAGCCCCAGCATTTT. Its translation: CASSFRWGGDQPQHF. The J gene is TRBJ1-5, the V gene TRBV7-2, with D possibly being TRBD1 (6 bases). The germline V and J ends were trimmed by 3 bases and 5 bases, with 14 bases remaining between them. The CDR3 loop spans 15 amino acids. Germline CDR1 SGHTA, CDR2 FQGNSA.

The chain carries TRBV29-1 and TRBJ2-7; perhaps TRBD1 as D (5 bases). Germline values: CDR1 SQVTM, CDR2 ANQGSEA. The CDR3 contains 15 residues. The V and J ends lost 5 bases and 5 bases respectively, with 22 bases between them. CDR3 DNA: TGCAGCGTTCGTAACAGGAGCGCCGGCCTTGACGAGCAGTACTTC. This sequence encodes CSVRNRSAGLDEQYF.

The chain recombines TRBV7-9 with TRBJ2-2, with unresolved D. The germline V gene encodes CDR1 SEHNR and CDR2 FQNEAQ (reference sequence). The V end lost 5 bases, the J end lost 4 bases, and 8 bases lay between the germline ends. The length of the CDR3 is 13 residues. CDR3 DNA: TGTGCCAGCAGCCTAACAGTCACCGGGGAGCTGTTTTTT. Amino acid sequence: CASSLTVTGELFF.

The chain recombines TRBV5-1 with TRBJ2-6; D is ambiguous. The CDR3 extends over 15 amino acids. Trimming removed 0 bases at V and 2 bases at J, with 6 bases between. Germline lookup yields CDR1 SGHRS and CDR2 YFSETQ. The CDR3 sequence: CASSLGAAGANVLTF. DNA for the CDR3: TGCGCCAGCAGCTTGGGGGCAGCTGGGGCCAACGTCCTGACTTTC. Full variable domain (outside the CDR3, taken from reference TRBV5-1 and TRBJ2-6): KAGVTQTPRYLIKTRGQQVTLSCSPISGHRSVSWYQQTPGQGLQFLFEYFSETQRNKGNFPGRFSGRQFSNSRSEMNVSTLELGDSALYLCASSLGAAGANVLTFGAGSRLTVL.

This clone was seen a handful of times. This sequence joins TRBV6-4 and TRBJ1-2; a weak D match, TRBD1 (6 bases). Germline V gene data show CDR1 as MRHNA and CDR2 as SNTAGT. V shed 6 bases and J shed 4 bases, with 15 bases lying between them. This CDR3 region has 14 residues. The chain's CDR3 is CASSSGVRGYGYTF. Written as DNA, the CDR3 is TGTGCCAGCAGCTCAGGGGTCCGAGGCTATGGCTACACCTTC.

This clone was picked up one time. The chain is built from TRBV24-1 and TRBJ1-1; no clear D gene. V lost 2 bases to trimming and J lost 3 bases, with 12 bases between them. In germline, CDR1 is KGHDR, CDR2 SFDVKD. The CDR3 has 15 residues. The CDR3 loop is CATSDSGKGDTEAFF. As DNA, the CDR3 is TGTGCCACCAGTGATTCGGGGAAGGGCGACACTGAAGCTTTCTTT.

The gene calls are TRBV28 and TRBJ1-4; 9 bases are shared with TRBD1. The junction had 7 bases not matched to a gene; V was cut back by 6 bases and J by 5 bases. Germline V CDR1 and CDR2: MDHEN, SYDVKM. The CDR3 has 15 residues. The CDR3 region has the DNA TGTGCCAGCAGCTACGCCACAGGGGGCAATGAAAAACTGTTTTTT. Residues: CASSYATGGNEKLFF.

The rearrangement joins TRBV2 to TRBJ1-1, with D uncertain. Germline lookup yields CDR1 SNHLY and CDR2 FYNNEI. Trimming left V 6 bases short and J 1 base short, with 9 bases between. The CDR3 has 13 amino acids. Here the CDR3 reads CASSPLPNTEAFF. The CDR3 coding sequence is TGTGCCAGCAGCCCCCTCCCGAACACTGAAGCTTTCTTT. The full variable domain, completed using reference TRBV2 and TRBJ1-1, is EPEVTQTPSHQVTQMGQEVILRCVPISNHLYFYWYRQILGQKVEFLVSFYNNEISEKSEIFDDQFSVERPDGSNFTLKIRSTKLEDSAMYFCASSPLPNTEAFFGQGTRLTVV.

The chain has TRBV12-5 and TRBJ1-2; TRBD1 agrees at 8 bases. Per the germline V gene, CDR1 is LGHNT and CDR2 is FRNRAP. The CDR3 is 14 residues long. With 4 bases clipped from V and 5 bases from J, the junction kept 6 bases outside the gene matches. The CDR3 here is CASGSDRVRYGYTF. CDR3 in DNA: TGTGCTAGTGGTTCGGACAGGGTTCGGTATGGCTACACCTTC.

This chain joins TRBV9 and TRBJ2-5; perhaps TRBD2 as D (5 bases). Germline V CDR1 and CDR2: SGDLS, YYNGEE. V was trimmed by 3 bases and J by 5 bases, leaving 11 bases between them. The CDR3 has 13 amino acids. The CDR3 sequence: CASSGIRGETQYF. The CDR3 DNA is TGTGCCAGCAGCGGAATAAGAGGGGAGACCCAGTACTTC. Supplemented by reference TRBV9 and TRBJ2-5, the full variable domain reads DSGVTQTPKHLITATGQRVTLRCSPRSGDLSVYWYQQSLDQGLQFLIQYYNGEERAKGNILERFSAQQFPDLHSELNLSSLELGDSALYFCASSGIRGETQYFGPGTRLLVL.

CDR3 sequence: CSGSFAGGRNEQFF. For the CDR3, the DNA is TGCAGCGGGTCCTTTGCGGGGGGGAGGAATGAGCAGTTCTTC. The chain has TRBV29-1 and TRBJ2-1; 9 nucleotides align to TRBD2. Germline trimming cut 7 bases from V and 7 bases from J; bases unmatched to any gene: 11. The CDR3 contains 14 residues. Germline V gene sequence: CDR1 SQVTM, CDR2 ANQGSEA.

The V call is TRBV20-1, the J call TRBJ2-7; possibly TRBD1 for D (5 bases). Germline V lookup: CDR1 DFQATT, CDR2 SNEGSKA (reference sequence). V lost 6 bases to trimming and J lost 7 bases, with 10 bases between them. This CDR3 has 10 amino acids. The CDR3 reads CSARRAEQYF. DNA of the CDR3: TGCAGTGCCCGCAGGGCTGAGCAGTACTTC.

This clone was observed a single time. CDR3 protein: CASSPAQTTEQYF. The CDR3 DNA is TGTGCCAGCTCACCGGCCCAGACTACCGAGCAGTACTTC. The V and J genes are TRBV18 and TRBJ2-7, with TRBD2 as a possible D gene (5 bases). Trimming removed 3 bases at V and 6 bases at J, with 12 bases between. This CDR3 has 13 amino acids. In germline, CDR1 is KGHSH, CDR2 LQKENI. Looking up the rest from reference TRBV18 and TRBJ2-7 gives the full variable domain: NAGVMQNPRHLVRRRGQEARLRCSPMKGHSHVYWYRQLPEEGLKFMVYLQKENIIDESGMPKERFSAEFPKEGPSILRIQQVVRGDSAAYFCASSPAQTTEQYFGPGTRLTVT.